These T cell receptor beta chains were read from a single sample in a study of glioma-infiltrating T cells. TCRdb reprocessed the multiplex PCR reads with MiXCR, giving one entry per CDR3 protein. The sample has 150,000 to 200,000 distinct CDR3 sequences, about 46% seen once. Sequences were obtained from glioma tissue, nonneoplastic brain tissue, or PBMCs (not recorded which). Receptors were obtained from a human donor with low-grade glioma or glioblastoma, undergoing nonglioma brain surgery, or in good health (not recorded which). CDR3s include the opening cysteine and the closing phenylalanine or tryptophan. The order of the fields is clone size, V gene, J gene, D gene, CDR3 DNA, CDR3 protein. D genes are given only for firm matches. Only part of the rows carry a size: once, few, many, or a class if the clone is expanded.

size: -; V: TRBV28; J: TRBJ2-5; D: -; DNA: TGTGCCAGCAGTCTCTTGGGCGGTCAAGGGGCCCAGTACTTC; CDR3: CASSLLGGQGAQYF
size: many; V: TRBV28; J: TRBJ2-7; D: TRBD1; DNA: TGTGCCAGCAGTTTTTTGACAGGGGGGTACGAGCAGTACTTC; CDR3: CASSFLTGGYEQYF
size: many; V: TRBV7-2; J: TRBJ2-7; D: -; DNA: TGTGCCAGCAGCCGTAGCGGAAAAGGCTCCTACGAGCAGTACTTC; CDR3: CASSRSGKGSYEQYF
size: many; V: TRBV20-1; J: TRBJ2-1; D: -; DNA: TGCAGTGCTAGAGGGCGCCCTGGGGAATACAATGAGCAGTTCTTC; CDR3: CSARGRPGEYNEQFF
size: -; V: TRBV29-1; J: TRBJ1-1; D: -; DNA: TGCAGCGTGACGGAGGGGCGCACGGCGAACACTGAAGCTTTCTTT; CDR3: CSVTEGRTANTEAFF
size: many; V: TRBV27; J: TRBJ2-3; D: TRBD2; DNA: TGTGCCAGCAGTCCTCCACTAGCGGGAGGCACAGATACGCAGTATTTT; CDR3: CASSPPLAGGTDTQYF
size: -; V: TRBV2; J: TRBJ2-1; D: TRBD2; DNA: TGTGCCAGCAAAAGCGGGAGTAGCAATGAGCAGTTCTTC; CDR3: CASKSGSSNEQFF
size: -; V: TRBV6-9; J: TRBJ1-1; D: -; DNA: TGTGCCAGCAGTTACCGCAGTGGAACTGAAGCTTTCTTC; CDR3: CASSYRSGTEAFF
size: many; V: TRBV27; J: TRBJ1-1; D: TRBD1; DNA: TGTGCCAGCCATCGGACAGGAGAAAACACTGAAGCTTTCTTT; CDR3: CASHRTGENTEAFF
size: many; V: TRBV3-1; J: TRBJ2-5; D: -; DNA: TGTGCCAGCAGCCAAGATGATAGCGGTCAAGAGACCCAGTACTTC; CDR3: CASSQDDSGQETQYF
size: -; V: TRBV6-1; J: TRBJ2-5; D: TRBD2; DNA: TGTGCCAGCAGTGAAAACCTTAGCGGGTACACAGAGACCCAGTACTTC; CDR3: CASSENLSGYTETQYF
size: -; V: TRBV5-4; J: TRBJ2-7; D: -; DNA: TGTGCCAGCAGCCGCCCCCTACAGGACGAGCAGTACTTC; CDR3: CASSRPLQDEQYF
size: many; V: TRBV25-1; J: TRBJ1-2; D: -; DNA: TGTGCCAGCAGTCCAATAGGGAAGGGCTACACCTTC; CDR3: CASSPIGKGYTF
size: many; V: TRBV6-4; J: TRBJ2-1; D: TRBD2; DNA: TGTGCCAGCAGTGACTTTAGCGGGAGCTCCTACAATGAGCAGTTCTTC; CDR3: CASSDFSGSSYNEQFF
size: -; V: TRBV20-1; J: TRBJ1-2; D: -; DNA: TGCAGTGCTAGAGGAACAGGGACCGACGGCTACACCTTC; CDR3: CSARGTGTDGYTF
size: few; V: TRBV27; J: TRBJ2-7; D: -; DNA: TGTGCCAGCAGCCAAGGCCTGCGGGACTACGAGCAGTACTTC; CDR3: CASSQGLRDYEQYF
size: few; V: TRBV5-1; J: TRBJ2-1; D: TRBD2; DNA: TGCGCCAGCAGCATCGGGACTAGTGGGAATGAGCAGTTCTTC; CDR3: CASSIGTSGNEQFF